The source of this TCR beta chain is a study of early T cells in non-severe SARS-CoV-2 infection. As for the study in general: From unsorted whole blood, bulk RNA was sequenced, and the chains remained unpaired.

The CDR3 covers 14 residues. Germline loops: CDR1 SGHAT, CDR2 FQNNGV. V lost 6 bases and J lost 1, with 12 bases in between. Unique molecular identifiers tagged individual cDNA molecules. One entry per CDR3 protein, called by TCRdb with MiXCR from the 5' RACE reads. This repertoire shows some 77,000 distinct CDR3 sequences, around 13% found once; its top ten account for around 1.1%. Source material: whole blood. The clonotype comes from an adult who was a healthcare worker with PCR-confirmed SARS-CoV-2 infection or an uninfected control (not recorded which). The chain uses TRBV11-2 and TRBJ1-1; TRBD1 is a possible D gene (5 bases). The DNA for the CDR3 is TGTGCCAGCAGGGATAGGGACGGGAACACTGAAGCTTTCTTT. This sequence encodes CASRDRDGNTEAFF. Full variable domain (rest looked up from reference TRBV11-2 and TRBJ1-1): EAGVAQSPRYKIIEKRQSVAFWCNPISGHATLYWYQQILGQGPKLLIQFQNNGVVDDSQLPKDRFSAERLKGVDSTLKIQPAKLEDSAVYLCASRDRDGNTEAFFGQGTRLTVV.